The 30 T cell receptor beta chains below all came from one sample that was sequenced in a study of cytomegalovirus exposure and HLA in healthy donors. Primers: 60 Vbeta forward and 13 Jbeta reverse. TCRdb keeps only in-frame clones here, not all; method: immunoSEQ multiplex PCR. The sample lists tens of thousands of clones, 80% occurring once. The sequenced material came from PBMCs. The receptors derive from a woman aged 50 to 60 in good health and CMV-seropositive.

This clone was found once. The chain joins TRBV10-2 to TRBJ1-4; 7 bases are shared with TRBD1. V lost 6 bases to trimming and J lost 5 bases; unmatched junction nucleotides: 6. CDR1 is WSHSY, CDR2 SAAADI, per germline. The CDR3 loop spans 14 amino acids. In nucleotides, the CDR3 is TGCGCCAGCAGGGGGACAGCAATAAATGAAAAACTGTTTTTT. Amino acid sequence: CASRGTAINEKLFF.

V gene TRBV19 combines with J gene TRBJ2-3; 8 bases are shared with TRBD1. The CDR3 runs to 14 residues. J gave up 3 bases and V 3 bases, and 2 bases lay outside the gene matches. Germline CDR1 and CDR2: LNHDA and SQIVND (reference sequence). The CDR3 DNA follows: TGTGCCAGTAGTATGACAGGGGAAACAGATACGCAGTATTTT. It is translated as CASSMTGETDTQYF.

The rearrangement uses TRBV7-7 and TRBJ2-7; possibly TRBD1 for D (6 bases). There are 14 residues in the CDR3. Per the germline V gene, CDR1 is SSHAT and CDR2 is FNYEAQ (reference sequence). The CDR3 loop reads CASSLEGDGYEQYV. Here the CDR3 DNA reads TGTGCTAGCAGCTTAGAGGGGGACGGCTACGAGCAGTACGTC.

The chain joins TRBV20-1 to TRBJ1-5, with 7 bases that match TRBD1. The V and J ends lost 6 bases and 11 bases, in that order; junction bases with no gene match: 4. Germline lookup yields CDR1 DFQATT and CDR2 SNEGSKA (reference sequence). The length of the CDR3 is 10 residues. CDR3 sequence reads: CSAWDSTQHF. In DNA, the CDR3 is TGCAGTGCGTGGGACAGTACCCAGCATTTT.

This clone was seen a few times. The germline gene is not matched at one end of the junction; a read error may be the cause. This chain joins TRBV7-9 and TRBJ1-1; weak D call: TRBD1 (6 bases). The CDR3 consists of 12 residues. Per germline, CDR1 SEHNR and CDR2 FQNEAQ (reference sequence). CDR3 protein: CSSSLGGGEAFF. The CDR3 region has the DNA TGTTCCAGCAGCTTAGGGGGAGGTGAAGCTTTCTTT. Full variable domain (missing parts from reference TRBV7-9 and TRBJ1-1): DTGVSQNPRHKITKRGQNVTFRCDPISEHNRLYWYRQTLGQGPEFLTYFQNEAQLEKSRLLSDRFSAERPKGSFSTLEIQRTEQGDSAMYLCSSSLGGGEAFFGQGTRLTVV.

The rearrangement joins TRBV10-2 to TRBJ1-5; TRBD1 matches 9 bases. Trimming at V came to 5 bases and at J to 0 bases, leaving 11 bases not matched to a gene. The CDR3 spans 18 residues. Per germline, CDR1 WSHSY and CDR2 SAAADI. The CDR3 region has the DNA TGCGCCAGCAGTCCCACCGGGGGGACAGGGTTTAGCAATCAGCCCCAGCATTTT. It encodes CASSPTGGTGFSNQPQHF.

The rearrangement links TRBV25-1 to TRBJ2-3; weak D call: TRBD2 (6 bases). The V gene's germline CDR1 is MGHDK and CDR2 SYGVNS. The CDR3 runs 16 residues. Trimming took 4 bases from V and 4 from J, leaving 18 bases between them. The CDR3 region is CASSAPSVVGADTQYF. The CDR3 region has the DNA TGTGCCAGCAGTGCTCCTAGCGTCGTGGGGGCAGATACGCAGTATTTT.

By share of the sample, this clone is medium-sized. The CDR3 DNA reads TGTGCCAGCGGGGGGGCAGGGATGGATACGCAGTATTTT. It yields the protein CASGGAGMDTQYF. The V and J genes are TRBV25-1 and TRBJ2-3; D perhaps matches TRBD2 (7 bases). V was pared by 8 bases and J by 6 bases, with 15 bases between. Per germline, CDR1 MGHDK and CDR2 SYGVNS. CDR3 size: 13 residues.

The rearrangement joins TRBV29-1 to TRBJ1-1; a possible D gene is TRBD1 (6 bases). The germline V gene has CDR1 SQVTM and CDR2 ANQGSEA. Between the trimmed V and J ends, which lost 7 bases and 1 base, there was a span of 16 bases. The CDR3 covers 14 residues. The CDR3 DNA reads TGCAGCGCAGGGGAAGGGAGTTGGAACACTGAAGCTTTCTTT. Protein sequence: CSAGEGSWNTEAFF.

For the CDR3, the DNA is TGTGCCTGGAGGGGCGGGGGGCCCTTTTGGTACTTC. This sequence encodes CAWRGGGPFWYF. J is TRBJ2-5 and V is TRBV30, with TRBD2 matching 8 bases. After removal of 3 bases from V and 13 bases from J, the junction contained 10 bases not matched to a gene. CDR3 length: 12 amino acids. Per germline, CDR1 GTSNPN and CDR2 SVGIG (reference sequence).

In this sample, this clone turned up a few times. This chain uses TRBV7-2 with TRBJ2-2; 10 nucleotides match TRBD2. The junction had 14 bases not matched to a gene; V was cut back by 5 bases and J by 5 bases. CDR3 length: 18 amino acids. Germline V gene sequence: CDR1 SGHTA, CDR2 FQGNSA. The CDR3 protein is CASSPGASGRAGTGELFF. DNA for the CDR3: TGTGCCAGCAGCCCAGGGGCCAGCGGGAGGGCAGGTACCGGGGAGCTGTTTTTT.

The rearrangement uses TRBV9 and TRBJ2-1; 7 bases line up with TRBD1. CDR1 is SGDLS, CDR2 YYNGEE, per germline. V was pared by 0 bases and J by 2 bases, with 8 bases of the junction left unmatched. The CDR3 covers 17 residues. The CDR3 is CASSVGAETGTYNEQFF. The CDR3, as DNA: TGTGCCAGCAGCGTAGGCGCCGAGACAGGGACCTACAATGAGCAGTTCTTC. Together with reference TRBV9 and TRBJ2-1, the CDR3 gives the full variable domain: DSGVTQTPKHLITATGQRVTLRCSPRSGDLSVYWYQQSLDQGLQFLIQYYNGEERAKGNILERFSAQQFPDLHSELNLSSLELGDSALYFCASSVGAETGTYNEQFFGPGTRLTVL.

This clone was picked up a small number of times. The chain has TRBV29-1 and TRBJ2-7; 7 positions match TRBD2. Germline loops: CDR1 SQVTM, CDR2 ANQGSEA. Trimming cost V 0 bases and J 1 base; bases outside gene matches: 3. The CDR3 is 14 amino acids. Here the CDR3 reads CSVEDPAGSYEQYF. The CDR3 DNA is TGCAGCGTTGAAGATCCAGCGGGGTCCTACGAGCAGTACTTC.

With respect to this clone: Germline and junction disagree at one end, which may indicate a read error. The CDR3 sequence: CASSESVAGGTDTQYF. Written as DNA, the CDR3 is TGTGCCAGCAGCGAATCGGTAGCGGGAGGGACAGATACGCAGTATTTT. The rearrangement joins TRBV25-1 to TRBJ2-3; 11 bases fit TRBD2. In germline, CDR1 is MGHDK, CDR2 SYGVNS. This CDR3 is 16 amino acids long. The full variable domain, its missing parts supplied by reference TRBV25-1 and TRBJ2-3, is EADIYQTPRYLVIGTGKKITLECSQTMGHDKMYWYQQDPGMELHLIHYSYGVNSTEKGDLSSESTVSRIRTEHFPLTLESARPSHTSQYLCASSESVAGGTDTQYFGPGTRLTVL.

The CDR3 DNA reads as TGTGCCAGCAGCTTAGGAGAGAACTATGGCTACACCTTC. It specifies CASSLGENYGYTF. This rearrangement joins TRBV7-6 to TRBJ1-2; D unclear. V was clipped by 1 base and J by 2 bases, with 5 bases between them. Germline lookup yields CDR1 SGHVS and CDR2 FNYEAQ. The CDR3 spans 13 residues.

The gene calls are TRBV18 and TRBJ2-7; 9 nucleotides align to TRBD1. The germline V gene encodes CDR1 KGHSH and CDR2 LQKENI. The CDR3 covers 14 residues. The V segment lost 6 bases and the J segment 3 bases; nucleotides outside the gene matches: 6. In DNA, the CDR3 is TGTGCCAGCTCGGAGGGACAGGGAATCTACGAGCAGTACGTC. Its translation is CASSEGQGIYEQYV.

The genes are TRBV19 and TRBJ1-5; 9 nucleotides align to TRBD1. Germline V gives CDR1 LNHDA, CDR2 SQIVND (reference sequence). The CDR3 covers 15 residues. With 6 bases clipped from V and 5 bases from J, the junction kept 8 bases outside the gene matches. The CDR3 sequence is CASSFRDRADQPQHF. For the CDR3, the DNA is TGTGCCAGTAGCTTCCGGGACAGGGCGGATCAGCCCCAGCATTTT.

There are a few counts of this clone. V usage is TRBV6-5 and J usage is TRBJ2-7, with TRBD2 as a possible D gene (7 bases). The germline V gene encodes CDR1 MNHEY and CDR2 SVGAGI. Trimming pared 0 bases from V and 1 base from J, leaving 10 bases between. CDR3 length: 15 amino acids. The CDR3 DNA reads TGTGCCAGCAGTTACTCTGCGGGGGCGTCCTACGAGCAGTACGTC. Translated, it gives CASSYSAGASYEQYV.

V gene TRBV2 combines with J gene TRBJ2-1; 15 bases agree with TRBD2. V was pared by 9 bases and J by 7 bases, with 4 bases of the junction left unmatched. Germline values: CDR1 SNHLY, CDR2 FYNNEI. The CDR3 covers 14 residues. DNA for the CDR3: TGTGCCAGGATCGGGACTAGCGGGGGGAATGAGCAGTTCTTC. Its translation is CARIGTSGGNEQFF.

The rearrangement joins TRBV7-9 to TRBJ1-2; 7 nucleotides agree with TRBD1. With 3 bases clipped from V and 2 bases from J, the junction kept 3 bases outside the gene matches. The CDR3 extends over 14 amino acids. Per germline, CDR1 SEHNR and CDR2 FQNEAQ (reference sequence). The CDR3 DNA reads TGTGCCAGCAGCTTCGGACAGGAGAACTATGGCTACACCTTC. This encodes CASSFGQENYGYTF.

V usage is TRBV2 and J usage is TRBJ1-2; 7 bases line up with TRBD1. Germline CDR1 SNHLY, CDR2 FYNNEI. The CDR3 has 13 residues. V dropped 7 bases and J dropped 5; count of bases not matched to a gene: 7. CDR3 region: CASTDRVGYGYTF. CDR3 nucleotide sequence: TGTGCCAGCACCGACAGGGTAGGATATGGCTACACCTTC.

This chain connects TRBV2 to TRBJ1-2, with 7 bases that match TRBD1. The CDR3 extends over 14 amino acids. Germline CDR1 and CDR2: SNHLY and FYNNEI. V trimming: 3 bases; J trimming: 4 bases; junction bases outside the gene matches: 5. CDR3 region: CASSDRDSPYGYTF. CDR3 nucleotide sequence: TGTGCCAGCAGTGACCGGGACAGCCCCTATGGCTACACCTTC.

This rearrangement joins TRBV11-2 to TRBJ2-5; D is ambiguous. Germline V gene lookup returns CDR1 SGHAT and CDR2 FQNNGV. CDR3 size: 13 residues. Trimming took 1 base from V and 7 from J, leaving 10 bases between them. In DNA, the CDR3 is TGTGCCAGCAGCTTAGGGGCCGGAAGGACCCAGTACTTC. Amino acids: CASSLGAGRTQYF.

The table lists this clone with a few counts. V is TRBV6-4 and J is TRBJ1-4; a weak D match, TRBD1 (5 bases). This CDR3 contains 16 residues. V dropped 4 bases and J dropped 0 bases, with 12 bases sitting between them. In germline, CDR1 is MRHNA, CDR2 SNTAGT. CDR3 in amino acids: CASSVSAGATNEKLFF. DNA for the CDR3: TGTGCCAGCAGTGTTTCCGCGGGGGCAACTAATGAAAAACTGTTTTTT.

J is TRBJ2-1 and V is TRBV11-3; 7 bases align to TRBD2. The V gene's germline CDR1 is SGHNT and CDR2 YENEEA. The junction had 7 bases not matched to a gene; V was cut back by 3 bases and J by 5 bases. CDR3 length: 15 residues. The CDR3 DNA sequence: TGTGCCAGCAGCTTGGGGGGGAGAGTTGACAATGAGCAGTTCTTC. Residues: CASSLGGRVDNEQFF.

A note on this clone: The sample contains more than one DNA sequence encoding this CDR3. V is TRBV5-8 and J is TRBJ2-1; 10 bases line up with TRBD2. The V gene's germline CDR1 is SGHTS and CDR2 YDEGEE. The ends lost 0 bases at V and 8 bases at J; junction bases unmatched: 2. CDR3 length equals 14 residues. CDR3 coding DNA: TGTGCCAGCAGCTTGGCTAGCGGGAGATATGAGCAGTTCTTC. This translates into CASSLASGRYEQFF.

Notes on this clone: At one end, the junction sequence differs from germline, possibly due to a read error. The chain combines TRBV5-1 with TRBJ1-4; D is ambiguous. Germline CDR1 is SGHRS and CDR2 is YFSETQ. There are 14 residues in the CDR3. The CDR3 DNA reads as TGCGCTAGCAGCTCCCGGGGTTCAGAATCGGGGCTGTTTTTT. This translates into CASSSRGSESGLFF.

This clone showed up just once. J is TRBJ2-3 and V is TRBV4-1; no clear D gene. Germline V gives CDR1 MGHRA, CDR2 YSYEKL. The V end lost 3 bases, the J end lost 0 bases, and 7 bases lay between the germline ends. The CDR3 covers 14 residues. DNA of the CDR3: TGCGCCAGCAGCCAGGTCGCGAGCACAGATACGCAGTATTTT. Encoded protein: CASSQVASTDTQYF.

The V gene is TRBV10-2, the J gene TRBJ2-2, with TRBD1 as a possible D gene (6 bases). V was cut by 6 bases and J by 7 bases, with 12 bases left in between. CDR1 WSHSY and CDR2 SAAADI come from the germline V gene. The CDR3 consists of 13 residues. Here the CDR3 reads CASRQGFGGELFF. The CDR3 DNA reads TGCGCCAGCAGACAGGGCTTTGGCGGGGAGCTGTTTTTT.

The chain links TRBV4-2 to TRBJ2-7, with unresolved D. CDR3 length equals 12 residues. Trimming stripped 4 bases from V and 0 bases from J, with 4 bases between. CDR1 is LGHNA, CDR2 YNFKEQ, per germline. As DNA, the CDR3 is TGTGCCAGCAGCCCTAGCTCCTACGAGCAGTACTTC. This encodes CASSPSSYEQYF.